The 19 T cell receptor beta chains listed next were all sequenced from one sample in a study of blood T cell repertoires in COVID-19. Assay: immunoSEQ multiplex PCR; the TCRdb copy retains only in-frame clones and omits some. The sample includes roughly 91,000 clones, roughly 84% seen only once; the top ten take approximately 10%. Sequenced: peripheral blood. All receptors come from a man aged 70-80 years with acute or convalescent COVID-19.

The chain combines TRBV10-1 with TRBJ2-1, with no clear D. The V and J ends lost 2 bases and 0 bases respectively, with 5 bases between them. This CDR3 spans 14 amino acids. From germline, CDR1 is WNHNN and CDR2 SYGVQD (reference sequence). CDR3 protein: CASSEVSSYNEQFF. For the CDR3, the DNA is TGCGCCAGCAGTGAGGTGAGCTCCTACAATGAGCAGTTCTTC.

This clone was seen a single time. V is TRBV24-1 and J is TRBJ2-7, with unresolved D. Looked up from germline, CDR1 is KGHDR and CDR2 is SFDVKD. This CDR3 has 12 amino acids. Between the trimmed V and J ends, which lost 9 bases and 1 base, there was a span of 9 bases. The DNA of the CDR3 is TGTGCCACCCGCGTAATATCCTACGAGCAGTACGTC. It translates to CATRVISYEQYV.

The chain uses TRBV6-5 and TRBJ2-1; a weak D match, TRBD2 (6 bases). Deletions cut 6 bases from V and 8 bases from J, with 17 bases between. Germline values: CDR1 MNHEY, CDR2 SVGAGI. The CDR3 consists of 14 residues. As DNA, the CDR3 is TGTGCCAGCAGGTCACGGGACTCCCTCGATGAGCAGTTCTTC. Amino acids: CASRSRDSLDEQFF.

A word on this clone: A junction boundary mismatches the germline segment, possibly from a read error. J is TRBJ2-1 and V is TRBV18; D might be TRBD2 (6 bases). CDR1 KGHSH and CDR2 LQKENI come from the germline V gene. The CDR3 runs to 14 residues. The CDR3 region has the DNA TGTGCCAGCTCACTAGCGGTCTCCCACAATGAGCAGTTCTTC. Translation gives CASSLAVSHNEQFF.

The genes are TRBV6-6 and TRBJ1-2; TRBD1 is a possible D gene (5 bases). V was clipped by 2 bases and J by 7 bases, with 14 bases between them. The CDR3 runs 14 residues. The germline V gene encodes CDR1 MNHNY and CDR2 SVGAGI (reference sequence). CDR3 sequence (DNA): TGTGCCAGCAGTTACGAACTGGGAGGGACTGGCTACACCTTC. This encodes CASSYELGGTGYTF.

The CDR3 reads CASSETVTHYGYTF. The CDR3 DNA follows: TGTGCCAGCAGTGAGACAGTCACTCACTATGGCTACACCTTC. This chain links TRBV6-1 with TRBJ1-2; D is possibly TRBD1 (5 bases). CDR3 size: 14 residues. Germline assignment: CDR1 MNHNS and CDR2 SASEGT. The germline V and J ends were trimmed by 3 bases and 3 bases, with 11 bases remaining between them.

The chain recombines TRBV2 with TRBJ2-1; TRBD2 matches at 15 bases. The V and J ends lost 7 bases and 7 bases, in that order; junction bases with no gene match: 2. CDR1 is SNHLY and CDR2 is FYNNEI in the germline V gene. The CDR3 contains 14 residues. The CDR3 region has the DNA TGTGCCAGCACTGGGACTAGCGGGGGGAATGAGCAGTTCTTC. Encoded protein: CASTGTSGGNEQFF.

The chain has TRBV12-5 and TRBJ2-1, with TRBD1 matching 11 bases. The trim removed 5 bases at V and 7 bases at J, leaving 7 bases unmatched. Germline lookup yields CDR1 LGHNT and CDR2 FRNRAP. The CDR3 is made up of 15 amino acids. Here the CDR3 reads CASGPGTGGMNEQFF. Here the CDR3 DNA reads TGTGCTAGTGGTCCCGGGACAGGGGGAATGAATGAGCAGTTCTTC.

This clone was detected once. The chain recombines TRBV18 with TRBJ1-4; D is unclear. Per the germline V gene, CDR1 is KGHSH and CDR2 is LQKENI. V lost 1 base to trimming and J lost 4 bases, with 7 bases between them. The CDR3 extends over 14 amino acids. CDR3: CASSPRGSNEKLFF. The DNA of the CDR3 is TGTGCCAGCTCACCACGCGGGAGTAATGAAAAACTGTTTTTT.

This clone was seen more than once but under ten times. One end of the junction fails to match germline, which may point to a read error. The chain couples TRBV6-5 to TRBJ1-2, with 7 bases lining up with TRBD1. From germline, CDR1 is MNHEY and CDR2 SVGAGI. CDR3 length: 14 residues. This CDR3 reads CASNYRGIPYGYTF. The CDR3 nucleotides are TGTGCCAGCAATTACAGGGGAATCCCCTATGGCTACACCTTC.

The gene calls are TRBV18 and TRBJ1-4; D remains ambiguous. CDR3 length equals 16 residues. The germline V gene encodes CDR1 KGHSH and CDR2 LQKENI. Trimming took 0 bases from V and 0 from J, leaving 8 bases between them. The CDR3 here is CASSPPVTATNEKLFF. CDR3 in DNA: TGTGCCAGCTCACCACCCGTCACTGCAACTAATGAAAAACTGTTTTTT. The entire variable domain, with the rest obtained from reference TRBV18 and TRBJ1-4, is as follows: NAGVMQNPRHLVRRRGQEARLRCSPMKGHSHVYWYRQLPEEGLKFMVYLQKENIIDESGMPKERFSAEFPKEGPSILRIQQVVRGDSAAYFCASSPPVTATNEKLFFGSGTQLSVL.

The chain combines TRBV4-1 with TRBJ2-2, with D possibly TRBD1 on 7 matching bases. Trimming removed 1 base from V and 3 bases from J, with 15 bases in between. The CDR3 is 17 residues long. Looked up from germline, CDR1 is MGHRA and CDR2 is YSYEKL. CDR3 sequence reads: CASSQGWIRGDTGELFF. The DNA for the CDR3 is TGCGCCAGCAGCCAAGGTTGGATCAGGGGGGACACCGGGGAGCTGTTTTTT.

This chain connects TRBV20-1 to TRBJ1-6, with D perhaps TRBD1 (5 bases). Germline loops: CDR1 DFQATT, CDR2 SNEGSKA (reference sequence). The CDR3 consists of 13 residues. Trimming removed 3 bases at V and 8 bases at J, with 11 bases between. The CDR3 sequence is CSASQGADSPLHF. CDR3 DNA: TGCAGTGCTAGTCAAGGGGCCGATTCACCCCTCCACTTT.

The chain uses TRBV6-5 and TRBJ1-6; no clear D gene. Trimming took off 2 bases at V and 9 bases at J, with 11 bases between the two ends. The length of the CDR3 is 14 residues. Per germline, CDR1 MNHEY and CDR2 SVGAGI. In nucleotides, the CDR3 is TGTGCCAGCAGTTACGAGGGATTCCTTTCACCCCTCCACTTT. This encodes CASSYEGFLSPLHF.

The V call is TRBV9, the J call TRBJ2-1, with TRBD1 identical over 7 bases. The trim removed 0 bases at V and 3 bases at J, leaving 6 bases unmatched. Germline V gives CDR1 SGDLS, CDR2 YYNGEE. The CDR3 spans 16 residues. CDR3 region: CASSVEKGAFYNEQFF. CDR3 in DNA: TGTGCCAGCAGCGTAGAAAAGGGGGCCTTCTACAATGAGCAGTTCTTC.

This rearrangement joins TRBV13 to TRBJ2-4; 7 bases match TRBD1. J lost 8 bases, V lost 5 bases, and 12 bases had no gene match. There are 15 residues in the CDR3. Germline V gives CDR1 PRHDT, CDR2 FYEKMQ (reference sequence). The CDR3 DNA reads as TGTGCCAGCAGCCCCCCCGGGTCGCAGGGGGACATTCAGTACTTC. Residues: CASSPPGSQGDIQYF.

V usage is TRBV19 and J usage is TRBJ2-5, with 10 bases matching TRBD2. Trimming took 5 bases from V and 5 from J; bases not matched to a gene: 5. This CDR3 has 14 residues. The V gene's germline CDR1 is LNHDA and CDR2 SQIVND (reference sequence). CDR3: CASSRTSGDETQYF. The DNA for the CDR3 is TGTGCCAGTAGTCGTACTAGCGGGGATGAGACCCAGTACTTC.

The chain carries TRBV7-6 and TRBJ2-1, with TRBD1 identical over 8 bases. This CDR3 region has 15 residues. The V gene end was trimmed by 2 bases and the J gene end by 5 bases; junction bases not matched to a gene: 5. Germline V gene sequence: CDR1 SGHVS, CDR2 FNYEAQ. As DNA, the CDR3 is TGTGCCAGCAGCTTACCCGGGACAGGACACAATGAGCAGTTCTTC. It codes for CASSLPGTGHNEQFF.

This chain connects TRBV6-1 to TRBJ2-4; tentatively, D is TRBD2 (5 bases). This CDR3 region has 14 residues. V was trimmed by 3 bases and J by 4 bases, leaving 10 bases between them. Germline V gives CDR1 MNHNS, CDR2 SASEGT. Here the CDR3 reads CASSERSGKNIQYF. Written as DNA, the CDR3 is TGTGCCAGCAGTGAGAGGTCGGGGAAAAACATTCAGTACTTC.